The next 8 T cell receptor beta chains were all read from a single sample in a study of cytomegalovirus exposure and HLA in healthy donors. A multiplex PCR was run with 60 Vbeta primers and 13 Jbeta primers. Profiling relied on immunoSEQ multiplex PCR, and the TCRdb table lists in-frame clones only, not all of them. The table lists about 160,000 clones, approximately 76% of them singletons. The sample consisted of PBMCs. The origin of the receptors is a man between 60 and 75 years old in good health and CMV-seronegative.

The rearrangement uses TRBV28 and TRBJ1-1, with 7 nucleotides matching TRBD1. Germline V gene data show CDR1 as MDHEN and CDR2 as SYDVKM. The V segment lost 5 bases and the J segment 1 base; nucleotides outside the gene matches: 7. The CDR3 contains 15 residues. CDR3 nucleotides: TGTGCCAGCAGTCCACCAGGGACAGCGAACACTGAAGCTTTCTTT. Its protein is CASSPPGTANTEAFF. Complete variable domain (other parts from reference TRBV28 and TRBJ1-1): DVKVTQSSRYLVKRTGEKVFLECVQDMDHENMFWYRQDPGLGLRLIYFSYDVKMKEKGDIPEGYSVSREKKERFSLILESASTNQTSMYLCASSPPGTANTEAFFGQGTRLTVV.

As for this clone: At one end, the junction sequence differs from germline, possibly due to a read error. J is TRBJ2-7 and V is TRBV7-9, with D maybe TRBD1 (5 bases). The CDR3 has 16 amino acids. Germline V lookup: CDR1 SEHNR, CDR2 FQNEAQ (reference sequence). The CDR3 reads CASSQGVRRLSYEQYF. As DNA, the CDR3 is TGCGCCAGCAGCCAAGGGGTGCGACGCCTCTCCTACGAGCAGTACTTC.

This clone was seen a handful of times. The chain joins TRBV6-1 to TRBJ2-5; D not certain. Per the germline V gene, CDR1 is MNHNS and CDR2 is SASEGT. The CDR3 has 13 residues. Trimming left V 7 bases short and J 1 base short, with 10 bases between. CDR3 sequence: CASTTQLQETQYF. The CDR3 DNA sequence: TGTGCCAGCACCACACAGCTCCAAGAGACCCAGTACTTC.

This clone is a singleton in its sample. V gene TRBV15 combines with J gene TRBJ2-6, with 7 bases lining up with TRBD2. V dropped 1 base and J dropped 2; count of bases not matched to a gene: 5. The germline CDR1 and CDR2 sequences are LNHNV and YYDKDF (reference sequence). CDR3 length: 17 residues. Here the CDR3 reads CATSRGGGRPGANVLTF. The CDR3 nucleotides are TGTGCCACCAGCAGAGGGGGGGGAAGACCTGGGGCCAACGTCCTGACTTTC.

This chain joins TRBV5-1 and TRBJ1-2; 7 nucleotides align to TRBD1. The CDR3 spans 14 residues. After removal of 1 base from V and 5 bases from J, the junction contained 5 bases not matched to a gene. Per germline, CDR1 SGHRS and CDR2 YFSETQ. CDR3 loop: CASSLTGDPYGYTF. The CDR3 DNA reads TGCGCCAGCAGCTTGACAGGGGACCCTTATGGCTACACCTTC. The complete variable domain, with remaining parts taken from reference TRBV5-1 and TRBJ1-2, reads KAGVTQTPRYLIKTRGQQVTLSCSPISGHRSVSWYQQTPGQGLQFLFEYFSETQRNKGNFPGRFSGRQFSNSRSEMNVSTLELGDSALYLCASSLTGDPYGYTFGSGTRLTVV.

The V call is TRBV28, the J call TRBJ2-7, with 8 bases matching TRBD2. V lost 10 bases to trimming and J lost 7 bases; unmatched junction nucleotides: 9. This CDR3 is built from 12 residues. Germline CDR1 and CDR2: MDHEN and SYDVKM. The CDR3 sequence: CATGGVAREQYF. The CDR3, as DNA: TGTGCCACCGGGGGGGTCGCTCGGGAGCAGTACTTC.

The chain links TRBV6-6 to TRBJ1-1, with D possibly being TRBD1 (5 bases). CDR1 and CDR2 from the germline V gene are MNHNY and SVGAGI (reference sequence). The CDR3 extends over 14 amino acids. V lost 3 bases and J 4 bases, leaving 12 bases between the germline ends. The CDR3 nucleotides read TGTGCCAGCAGTTATCGACAGATAAGCACTGAAGCTTTCTTT. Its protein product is CASSYRQISTEAFF.

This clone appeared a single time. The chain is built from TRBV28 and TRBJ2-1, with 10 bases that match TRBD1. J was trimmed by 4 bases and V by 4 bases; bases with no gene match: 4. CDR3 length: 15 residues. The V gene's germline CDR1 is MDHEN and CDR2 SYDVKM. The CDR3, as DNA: TGTGCCAGCAGTTCTGGGGGACAGGGGTACAATGAGCAGTTCTTC. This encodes CASSSGGQGYNEQFF.